The 15 T cell receptor beta chains below come from one sample, sequenced in a study of blood T cells in healthy people across ages. With a J-beta primer mix and a sample-barcoded 5' primer, a second PCR ran about 6 to 11 cycles. TCRdb re-called the 5' RACE reads through MiXCR, storing one row per CDR3 protein. Altogether about 640,000 distinct CDR3 sequences are present, about 30% being singletons, with the ten largest covering 15% to 17%. What was sequenced was blood. All receptors derive from a woman of 80 years or more in good health.

The chain links TRBV6-6 to TRBJ1-1; TRBD1 agrees at 8 bases. Trimming took 2 bases from V and 3 from J; bases not matched to a gene: 2. The germline V gene encodes CDR1 MNHNY and CDR2 SVGAGI (reference sequence). This CDR3 spans 14 amino acids. The CDR3 DNA is TGTGCCAGCAGTTACACAGGGGGGGACACTGAAGCTTTCTTT. Encoded protein: CASSYTGGDTEAFF.

On this clonotype itself: A read error is possible here, since a much larger clone lies one base away. The chain employs TRBV20-1 and TRBJ2-1, with D possibly being TRBD1 (6 bases). CDR1 DFQATT and CDR2 SNEGSKA come from the germline V gene (reference sequence). The V and J ends lost 5 bases and 10 bases respectively, with 21 bases between them. The CDR3 spans 14 residues. DNA for the CDR3: TGCAGTGCTTCACCCGGGACAAAGAATAGCGAGCAGTTCTTC. Translating gives CSASPGTKNSEQFF.

There are a few counts of this clonotype. The V call is TRBV20-1, the J call TRBJ2-1; 11 bases line up with TRBD2. V trimming: 4 bases; J trimming: 0 bases; junction bases outside the gene matches: 5. In germline, CDR1 is DFQATT, CDR2 SNEGSKA (reference sequence). The CDR3 extends over 16 amino acids. In DNA, the CDR3 is TGCAGTGCTACGCTAGCGGGGGGTAGCTCCTACAATGAGCAGTTCTTC. Amino acids: CSATLAGGSSYNEQFF.

This clonotype has just a few counts. V usage is TRBV5-1 and J usage is TRBJ2-5, with D possibly TRBD2 on 7 matching bases. The CDR3 covers 15 residues. From germline, CDR1 is SGHRS and CDR2 YFSETQ. Trimming took off 0 bases at V and 5 bases at J, with 14 bases between the two ends. In DNA form, the CDR3 reads TGCGCCAGCAGCTTGGCCCCGGGGGGCCCGGAGACCCAGTACTTC. Protein sequence: CASSLAPGGPETQYF.

The rearrangement links TRBV29-1 to TRBJ1-4; no reliable D call. The CDR3 covers 11 residues. The ends were cut back, 4 bases at V and 7 bases at J, with 7 bases in the middle. Germline V gene lookup returns CDR1 SQVTM and CDR2 ANQGSEA. The DNA for the CDR3 is TGCAGCGTTGCTAAGAGTGAAAAACTGTTTTTT. This encodes CSVAKSEKLFF.

On this clonotype itself: A much larger clone lies one base from this, so it may be a read error. The chain carries TRBV30 and TRBJ2-4; D is undetermined. CDR3 length: 13 residues. Germline V gene lookup returns CDR1 GTSNPN and CDR2 SVGIG (reference sequence). Between the trimmed V and J ends, which lost 0 bases and 13 bases, there was a span of 16 bases. The CDR3 here is CAWSVNKGNEQYF. The CDR3 DNA follows: TGTGCCTGGAGTGTCAATAAGGGCAATGAGCAGTACTTC.

This clonotype was seen only once. J is TRBJ2-3 and V is TRBV7-3; D may be TRBD2 (7 bases). Trimming stripped 0 bases from V and 2 bases from J, with 15 bases between. The CDR3 has 17 residues. Germline V CDR1 and CDR2: SGHTA, FQGTGA. CDR3 region: CASSLTLGGGATDTQYF. In nucleotides, the CDR3 is TGTGCCAGCAGCTTAACGTTAGGGGGGGGGGCCACAGATACGCAGTATTTT.

This clonotype was recorded at least ten times. The rearrangement joins TRBV20-1 to TRBJ2-7, with TRBD1 matching over 7 bases. Germline assignment: CDR1 DFQATT and CDR2 SNEGSKA (reference sequence). There are 12 residues in the CDR3. Losses at the gene ends were 5 bases for V and 2 bases for J; bases not matched to a gene: 3. The CDR3 DNA reads as TGCAGTGCTCGGACAGGACCCTACGAGCAGTACTTC. Its translation: CSARTGPYEQYF.

This clonotype has a count of ten or more. The chain recombines TRBV5-1 with TRBJ2-5; 16 nucleotides agree with TRBD2. Germline CDR1 and CDR2: SGHRS and YFSETQ. The CDR3 contains 19 residues. Unmatched junction bases numbered 14, after V lost 4 bases and J lost 5 bases. CDR3 DNA sequence: TGCGCCAGCAGCAAAGGGACTAGCGGGGGGGCCGGTTTAGCGGAGACCCAGTACTTC. This codes for CASSKGTSGGAGLAETQYF.

The chain couples TRBV5-1 to TRBJ1-2; no reliable D call. The CDR3 is 14 residues long. V was clipped by 3 bases and J by 8 bases, with 17 bases between them. Germline loops: CDR1 SGHRS, CDR2 YFSETQ. CDR3 DNA: TGCGCCAGCAGCTCTTCCGGGATCTTATCGGGCTACACCTTC. It translates to CASSSSGILSGYTF.

This clonotype was seen repeatedly, ten times or more. The chain uses TRBV19 and TRBJ2-7; D perhaps matches TRBD2 (5 bases). Germline values: CDR1 LNHDA, CDR2 SQIVND (reference sequence). The CDR3 consists of 15 residues. The V and J ends lost 5 bases and 7 bases respectively, with 21 bases between them. CDR3 coding DNA: TGTGCCAGTAGTCTCTCAGCGGCAGCCCCCACAGAGCAGTACTTC. It is translated as CASSLSAAAPTEQYF. Using reference TRBV19 and TRBJ2-7 for the parts outside the CDR3, the full variable domain is DGGITQSPKYLFRKEGQNVTLSCEQNLNHDAMYWYRQDPGQGLRLIYYSQIVNDFQKGDIAEGYSVSREKKESFPLTVTSAQKNPTAFYLCASSLSAAAPTEQYFGPGTRLTVT.

This clonotype showed up just a few times. The chain recombines TRBV19 with TRBJ1-2, with D possibly TRBD1 on 5 matching bases. The CDR3 has 15 residues. Between the trimmed V and J ends, which lost 0 bases and 7 bases, there was a span of 15 bases. From germline, CDR1 is LNHDA and CDR2 SQIVND (reference sequence). The CDR3 reads CASSIERQGNIGYTF. The DNA of the CDR3 is TGTGCCAGTAGTATAGAACGGCAGGGTAACATTGGCTACACCTTC.

This clonotype appeared many times. The chain's CDR3 is CASSLGQGGFETQYF. The CDR3 region has the DNA TGCGCCAGCAGCTTAGGACAGGGGGGTTTTGAGACCCAGTACTTC. The rearrangement uses TRBV5-1 and TRBJ2-5; 10 bases fit TRBD1. CDR3 length equals 15 residues. Trimming at V came to 2 bases and at J to 5 bases, leaving 6 bases not matched to a gene. Per the germline V gene, CDR1 is SGHRS and CDR2 is YFSETQ.

Comment on this clonotype: A much larger clonotype is one base distant, so this may be a read error. The rearrangement uses TRBV3-1 and TRBJ2-5; no definite D call. TRBJ2-7 matches the DNA end more closely, so the J call is doubtful. This CDR3 region has 13 residues. Germline V gene sequence: CDR1 LGHDT, CDR2 YNNKEL (reference sequence). The CDR3 is CAGSQDIRAEQYF. CDR3 DNA: TGTGCCGGCAGCCAAGACATCCGGGCCGAGCAGTACTTC.

To note about this clonotype: Since a much larger clone is just one base distant, this may be a read error. The chain uses TRBV11-1 and TRBJ2-5; D gene ambiguous. The assigned J gene may be wrong: the sequence end matches TRBJ2-7 better. The CDR3 totals 11 residues. CDR1 is SGHAT and CDR2 is FQDESV in the germline V gene (reference sequence). The CDR3 sequence: CACSFQDEQYF. The CDR3 bases are TGTGCCTGCAGCTTCCAGGACGAGCAGTACTTC.